The next 10 T cell receptor beta chains were all read from a single sample in a study of shared clonotypes between healthy human individuals. Naive CD8 populations comprised CD45RO-negative cells positively selected for CCR7, excluding terminally differentiated effector memory CD45RA+ cells. Using immunoSEQ multiplex PCR, the repertoire was profiled, and TCRdb retains in-frame clones only, with some absent. The table has some 740,000 clones, about 92% seen once. Sequencing was carried out using naive CD8+ T cells sorted from blood. All receptors derive from a man aged 30 to 39 in good health.

Details on this clone: An end of the junction differs from the germline gene, which may be a read error. The rearrangement uses TRBV29-1 and TRBJ2-4; D possibly corresponds to TRBD1 (8 bases). The CDR3 consists of 16 residues. Looked up from germline, CDR1 is SQVTM and CDR2 is ANQGSEA. The CDR3 region is CSVEGQGGRAKNIQYF. DNA of the CDR3: TGCAGCGTCGAAGGACAGGGAGGGAGGGCCAAAAACATTCAGTACTTC.

In its sample, this clone was seen a few times. In DNA form, the CDR3 reads TGTGCCAGCAGCTCTCCCGGGGGGGCGGACTATGGCTACACCTTC. As protein: CASSSPGGADYGYTF. The chain is built from TRBV7-9 and TRBJ1-2, with D perhaps TRBD1 (6 bases). Germline-derived CDR1 and CDR2 are SEHNR and FQNEAQ (reference sequence). The CDR3 is made up of 15 amino acids. V dropped 4 bases and J dropped 3 bases, with 15 bases sitting between them.

The chain employs TRBV6-5 and TRBJ2-7; 8 nucleotides agree with TRBD1. Germline V CDR1 and CDR2: MNHEY, SVGAGI. The CDR3 runs to 14 residues. The junction had 7 bases not matched to a gene; V was cut back by 2 bases and J by 7 bases. The CDR3 DNA reads TGTGCCAGCAGTTACGCTCAGGGGGCAGAAGAGCAGTACTTC. Translation gives CASSYAQGAEEQYF.

The V and J genes are TRBV10-3 and TRBJ2-3, with TRBD2 matching 8 bases. V was clipped by 0 bases and J by 3 bases; unmatched bases: 11. Germline lookup yields CDR1 ENHRY and CDR2 SYGVKD. The CDR3 covers 18 residues. The CDR3 coding sequence is TGTGCCATCAGTGAGTCGACGTGGAGCGGGAGTTCGACAGATACGCAGTATTTT. Amino acid sequence: CAISESTWSGSSTDTQYF.

CDR3 nucleotide sequence: TGTGCCAGCAGCGTCCGGGACAGGGGCTACGAGCAGTACTTC. It is translated as CASSVRDRGYEQYF. The chain couples TRBV9 to TRBJ2-7; 10 bases agree with TRBD1. This CDR3 region has 14 residues. The junction had 2 bases not matched to a gene; V was cut back by 2 bases and J by 3 bases. The germline V gene has CDR1 SGDLS and CDR2 YYNGEE.

The chain joins TRBV10-3 to TRBJ1-1; D gene ambiguous. V was trimmed by 5 bases and J by 3 bases, leaving 13 bases between them. The CDR3 runs 14 residues. The germline CDR1 and CDR2 sequences are ENHRY and SYGVKD. The CDR3 coding sequence is TGTGCCATCAGTAACTCCATGGGAGACACTGAAGCTTTCTTT. Its protein product is CAISNSMGDTEAFF.

The chain joins TRBV7-6 to TRBJ2-7, with 7 bases lining up with TRBD1. Germline-derived CDR1 and CDR2 are SGHVS and FNYEAQ. The CDR3 loop spans 14 amino acids. Unmatched junction bases numbered 4, after V lost 5 bases and J lost 0 bases. This CDR3 is CASSHNRGSYEQYF. As DNA, the CDR3 is TGTGCCAGCAGCCACAACAGGGGCTCCTACGAGCAGTACTTC.

V is TRBV11-2 and J is TRBJ2-2; D perhaps matches TRBD2 (6 bases). V was shortened by 5 bases and J by 5 bases, with 15 bases between the two germline ends. Germline CDR1 is SGHAT and CDR2 is FQNNGV. The CDR3 runs 15 residues. The CDR3 DNA sequence: TGTGCCAGCAGCCCCCGAGCAGGGAGGACCGGGGAGCTGTTTTTT. Protein product: CASSPRAGRTGELFF.

The chain employs TRBV5-1 and TRBJ2-1, with TRBD2 matching over 9 bases. The CDR3 has 16 amino acids. The germline CDR1 and CDR2 sequences are SGHRS and YFSETQ. V was clipped by 5 bases and J by 4 bases; unmatched bases: 10. The CDR3 bases are TGCGCCAGCAGTTCTTTTCTAGCGGGATCTTACAATGAGCAGTTCTTC. Its protein product is CASSSFLAGSYNEQFF.

This clone was seen repeatedly, ten times or more. This chain links TRBV7-8 with TRBJ2-7; tentative D call: TRBD2 (6 bases). V lost 5 bases to trimming and J lost 4 bases, with 9 bases between them. The germline CDR1 and CDR2 sequences are SGHVS and FQNEAQ. This CDR3 is 12 amino acids long. CDR3 protein: CASSVGGYEQYF. CDR3 sequence (DNA): TGTGCCAGCAGCGTGGGAGGATACGAGCAGTACTTC.